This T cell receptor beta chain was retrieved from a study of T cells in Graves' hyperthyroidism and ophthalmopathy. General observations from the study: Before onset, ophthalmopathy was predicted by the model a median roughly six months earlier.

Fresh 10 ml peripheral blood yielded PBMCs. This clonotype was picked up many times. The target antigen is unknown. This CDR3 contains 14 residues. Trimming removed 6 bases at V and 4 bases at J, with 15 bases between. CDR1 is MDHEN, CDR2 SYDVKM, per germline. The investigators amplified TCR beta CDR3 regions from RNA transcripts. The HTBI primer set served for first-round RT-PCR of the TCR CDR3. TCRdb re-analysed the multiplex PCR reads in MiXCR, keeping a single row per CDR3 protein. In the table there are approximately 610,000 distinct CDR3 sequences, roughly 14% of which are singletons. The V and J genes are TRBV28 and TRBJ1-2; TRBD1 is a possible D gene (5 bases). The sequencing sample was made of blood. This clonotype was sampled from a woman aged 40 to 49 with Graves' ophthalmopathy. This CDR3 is CASRSTGEGYGYTF. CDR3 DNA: TGTGCCAGCAGATCTACGGGGGAAGGCTATGGCTACACCTTC.